The text below deals with one T cell receptor beta chain. These data come from a study of blood T cells in healthy people across ages. CDR1 and CDR2 (germline): MNHEY, SVGEGT. The CDR3 totals 17 residues. With 3 bases removed from V and 6 bases from J, the gap between germline ends came to 20 bases. The use of a sample-barcoded 5' primer and a J-beta primer mix characterized a second PCR of roughly 6 to 12 cycles. TCRdb analysed the 5' RACE reads with MiXCR anew, one entry per CDR3 protein. Among hundreds of thousands of distinct CDR3 sequences listed, approximately 24% were seen once. This sample also belongs to another study, concerning T cells of mothers and their children.

The chain combines TRBV6-2 or TRBV6-3 with TRBJ1-4, with D possibly TRBD1 on 6 matching bases. Sequencing was carried out using blood. The origin of this receptor is a boy aged 5-17 years in good health. CDR3 sequence (DNA): TGTGCCAGCAGTTATGAGACAGGCCTCGATGAATATGAAAAACTGTTTTTT. Protein product: CASSYETGLDEYEKLFF.